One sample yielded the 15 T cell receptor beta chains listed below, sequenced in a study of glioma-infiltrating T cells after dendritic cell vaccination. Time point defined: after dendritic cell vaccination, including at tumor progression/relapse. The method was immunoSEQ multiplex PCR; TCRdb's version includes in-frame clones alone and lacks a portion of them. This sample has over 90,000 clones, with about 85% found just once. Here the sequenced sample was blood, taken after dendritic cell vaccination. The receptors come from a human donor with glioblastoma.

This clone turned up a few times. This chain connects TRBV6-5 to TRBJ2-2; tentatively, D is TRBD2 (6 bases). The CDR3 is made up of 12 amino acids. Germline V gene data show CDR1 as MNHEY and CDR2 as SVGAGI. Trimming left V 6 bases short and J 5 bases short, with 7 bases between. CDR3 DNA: TGTGCCAGCAGACGGGGGACCGGGGAGCTGTTTTTT. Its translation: CASRRGTGELFF.

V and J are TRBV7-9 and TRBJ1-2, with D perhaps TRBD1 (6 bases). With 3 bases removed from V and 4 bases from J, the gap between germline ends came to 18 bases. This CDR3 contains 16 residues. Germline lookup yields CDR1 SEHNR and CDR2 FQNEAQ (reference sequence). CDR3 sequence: CASSLYPPQGTYGYTF. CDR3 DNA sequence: TGTGCCAGCAGCTTGTACCCCCCACAGGGTACCTATGGCTACACCTTC.

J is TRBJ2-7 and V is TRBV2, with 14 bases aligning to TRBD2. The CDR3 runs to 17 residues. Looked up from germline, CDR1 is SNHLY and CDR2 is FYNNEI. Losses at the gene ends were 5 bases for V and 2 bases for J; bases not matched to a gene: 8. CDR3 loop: CASSSRLAGGPPYEQYF. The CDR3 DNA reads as TGTGCCAGCAGTTCCCGACTAGCGGGGGGGCCTCCCTACGAGCAGTACTTC. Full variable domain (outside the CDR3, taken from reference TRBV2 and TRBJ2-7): EPEVTQTPSHQVTQMGQEVILRCVPISNHLYFYWYRQILGQKVEFLVSFYNNEISEKSEIFDDQFSVERPDGSNFTLKIRSTKLEDSAMYFCASSSRLAGGPPYEQYFGPGTRLTVT.

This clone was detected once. The CDR3 protein is CASSLERGGYGYTF. The CDR3 nucleotides are TGCGCCAGCAGCTTGGAGAGGGGAGGATATGGCTACACCTTC. The chain couples TRBV5-1 to TRBJ1-2, with D possibly TRBD1 on 5 matching bases. Germline CDR1 and CDR2: SGHRS and YFSETQ. The length of the CDR3 is 14 residues. The germline V and J ends were trimmed by 0 bases and 5 bases, with 11 bases remaining between them.

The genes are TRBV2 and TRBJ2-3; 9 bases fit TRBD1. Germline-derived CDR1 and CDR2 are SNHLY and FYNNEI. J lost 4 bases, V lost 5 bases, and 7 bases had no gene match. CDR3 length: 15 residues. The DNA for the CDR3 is TGTGCCAGCAGTCACAGGACAGGGGTAGCAGATACGCAGTATTTT. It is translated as CASSHRTGVADTQYF. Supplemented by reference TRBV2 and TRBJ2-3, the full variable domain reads EPEVTQTPSHQVTQMGQEVILRCVPISNHLYFYWYRQILGQKVEFLVSFYNNEISEKSEIFDDQFSVERPDGSNFTLKIRSTKLEDSAMYFCASSHRTGVADTQYFGPGTRLTVL.

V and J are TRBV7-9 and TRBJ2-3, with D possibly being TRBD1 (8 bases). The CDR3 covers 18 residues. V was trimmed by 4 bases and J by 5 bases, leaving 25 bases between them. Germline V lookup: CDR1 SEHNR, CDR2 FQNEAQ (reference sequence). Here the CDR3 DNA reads TGTGCCAGCAGCTGGGCCTGGGGGGGACAGGTGGAGGGAGATACGCAGTATTTT. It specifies CASSWAWGGQVEGDTQYF.

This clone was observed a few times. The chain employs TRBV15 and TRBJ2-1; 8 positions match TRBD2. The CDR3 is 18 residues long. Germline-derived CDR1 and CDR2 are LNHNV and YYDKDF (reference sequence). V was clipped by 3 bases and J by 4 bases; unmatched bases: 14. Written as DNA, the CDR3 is TGTGCCACCAGCAGTAGCCTTACAATAGCTAGCGGGTACAATGAGCAGTTCTTC. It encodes CATSSSLTIASGYNEQFF.

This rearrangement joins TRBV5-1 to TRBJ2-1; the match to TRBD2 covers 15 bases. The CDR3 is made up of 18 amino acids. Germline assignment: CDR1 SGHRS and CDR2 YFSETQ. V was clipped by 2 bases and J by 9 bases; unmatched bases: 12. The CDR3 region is CASSLFVSGLAGGGEQFF. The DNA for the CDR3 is TGCGCCAGCAGCTTATTTGTTTCAGGACTAGCGGGAGGGGGTGAGCAGTTCTTC.

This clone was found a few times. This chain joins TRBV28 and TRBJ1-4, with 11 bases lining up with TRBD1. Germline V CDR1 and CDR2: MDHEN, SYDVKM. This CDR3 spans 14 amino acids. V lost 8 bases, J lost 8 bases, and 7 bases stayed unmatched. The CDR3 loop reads CASGAGQGVEKLFF. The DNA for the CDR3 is TGTGCCAGCGGCGCGGGACAGGGGGTGGAAAAACTGTTTTTT.

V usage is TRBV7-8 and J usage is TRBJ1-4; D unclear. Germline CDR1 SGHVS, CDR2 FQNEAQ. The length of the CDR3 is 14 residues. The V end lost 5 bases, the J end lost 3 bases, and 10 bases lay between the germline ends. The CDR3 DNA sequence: TGTGCCAGCAGCCCCCCCGGTGCTAATGAAAAACTGTTTTTT. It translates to CASSPPGANEKLFF. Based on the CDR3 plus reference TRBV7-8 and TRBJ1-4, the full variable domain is GAGVSQSPRYKVAKRGQDVALRCDPISGHVSLFWYQQALGQGPEFLTYFQNEAQLDKSGLPSDRFFAERPEGSVSTLKIQRTQQEDSAVYLCASSPPGANEKLFFGSGTQLSVL.

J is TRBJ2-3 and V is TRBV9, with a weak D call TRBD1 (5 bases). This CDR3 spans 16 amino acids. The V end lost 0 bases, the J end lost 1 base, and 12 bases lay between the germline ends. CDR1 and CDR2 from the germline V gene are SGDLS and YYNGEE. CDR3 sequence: CASSVESLGGTDTQYF. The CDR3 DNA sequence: TGTGCCAGCAGCGTAGAGTCGTTAGGGGGCACAGATACGCAGTATTTT.

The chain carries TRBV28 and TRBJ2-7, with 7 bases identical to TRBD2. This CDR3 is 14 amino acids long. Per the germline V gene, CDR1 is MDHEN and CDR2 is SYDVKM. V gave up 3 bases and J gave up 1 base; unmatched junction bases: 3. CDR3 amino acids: CASSFTGGSYEQYF. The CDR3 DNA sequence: TGTGCCAGCAGTTTTACCGGGGGGTCCTACGAGCAGTACTTC.

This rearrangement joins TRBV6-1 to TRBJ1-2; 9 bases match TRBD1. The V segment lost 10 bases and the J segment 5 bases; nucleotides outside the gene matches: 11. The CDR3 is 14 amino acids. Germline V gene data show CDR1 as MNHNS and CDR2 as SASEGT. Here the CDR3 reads CATWAGQGLYGYTF. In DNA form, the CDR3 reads TGTGCCACCTGGGCGGGACAGGGCCTATATGGCTACACCTTC.

The CDR3 DNA reads as TGTGCCAGCAGCTTACTCCCAGGGTCCAACTATGGCTACACCTTC. Translation gives CASSLLPGSNYGYTF. V usage is TRBV7-3 and J usage is TRBJ1-2; a possible D gene is TRBD1 (5 bases). The V gene's germline CDR1 is SGHTA and CDR2 FQGTGA. The germline V and J ends were trimmed by 2 bases and 2 bases, with 12 bases remaining between them. CDR3 length: 15 residues. The entire variable domain, with the rest obtained from reference TRBV7-3 and TRBJ1-2, is as follows: GAGVSQTPSNKVTEKGKYVELRCDPISGHTALYWYRQSLGQGPEFLIYFQGTGAADDSGLPNDRFFAVRPEGSVSTLKIQRTERGDSAVYLCASSLLPGSNYGYTFGSGTRLTVV.

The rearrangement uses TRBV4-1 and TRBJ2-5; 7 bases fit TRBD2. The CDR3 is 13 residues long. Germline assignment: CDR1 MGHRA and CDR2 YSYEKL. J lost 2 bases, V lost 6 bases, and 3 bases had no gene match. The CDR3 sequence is CASSIAGQETQYF. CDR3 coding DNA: TGCGCCAGCAGTATAGCGGGTCAAGAGACCCAGTACTTC.